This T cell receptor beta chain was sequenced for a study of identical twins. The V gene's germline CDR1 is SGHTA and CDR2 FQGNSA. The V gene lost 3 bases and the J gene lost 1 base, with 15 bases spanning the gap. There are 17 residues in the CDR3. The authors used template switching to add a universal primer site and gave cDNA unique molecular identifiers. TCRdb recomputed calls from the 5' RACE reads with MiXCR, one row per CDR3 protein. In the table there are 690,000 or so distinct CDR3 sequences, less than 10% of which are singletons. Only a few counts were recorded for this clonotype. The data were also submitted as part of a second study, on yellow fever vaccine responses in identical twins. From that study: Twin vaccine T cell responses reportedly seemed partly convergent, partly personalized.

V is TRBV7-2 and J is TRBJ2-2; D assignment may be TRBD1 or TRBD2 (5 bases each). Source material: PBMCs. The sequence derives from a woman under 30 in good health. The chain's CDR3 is CASSFRAGTQNTGELFF. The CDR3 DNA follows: TGTGCCAGCAGCTTCAGGGCAGGGACCCAGAACACCGGGGAGCTGTTTTTT.